What follows are 28 T cell receptor beta chains derived from one specimen sequenced in a study of blood T cells in healthy people across ages. Alongside a J-beta primer mix, a sample-barcoded 5' primer served in a second PCR lasting roughly 7 to 12 cycles. TCRdb reprocessed the 5' RACE reads with MiXCR, giving one entry per CDR3 protein. Of 700,000 or so distinct CDR3 sequences listed, roughly 41% are singletons. The sample comprised blood. The receptors stem from a man at least 80 years old in good health.

The sample holds many counts of this clonotype. The chain uses TRBV7-9 and TRBJ2-7; 8 bases are a match to TRBD1. The J segment lost 1 base and the V segment lost 6 bases, leaving 8 bases of the junction unmatched. The CDR3 consists of 15 residues. The germline gives CDR1 SEHNR, CDR2 FQNEAQ (reference sequence). The CDR3 DNA reads as TGTGCCAGCAGGCCGGACAGGGCCGGTTCCTACGAGCAGTACTTC. Protein sequence: CASRPDRAGSYEQYF.

The J gene is TRBJ2-7, the V gene TRBV20-1, with 8 bases matching TRBD1. The CDR3 totals 14 residues. V shed 3 bases and J 7 bases; nucleotides not matched to a gene: 11. Looked up from germline, CDR1 is DFQATT and CDR2 is SNEGSKA (reference sequence). CDR3 DNA sequence: TGCAGTGCTAGCCGGGGCAGGGGGCCCGGTGAGCAGTACTTC. Translation: CSASRGRGPGEQYF.

V is TRBV4-3 and J is TRBJ2-6; D not resolved. V shed 2 bases and J shed 1 base, with 15 bases lying between them. The CDR3 sequence is 18 residues long. CDR1 is LGHNA, CDR2 YSLEER, per germline. CDR3 loop: CASSQQSRPGSGANVLTF. In nucleotides, the CDR3 is TGCGCCAGCAGCCAACAATCCCGGCCCGGGTCTGGGGCCAACGTCCTGACTTTC.

The V and J genes are TRBV7-2 and TRBJ2-5, with 8 bases that match TRBD2. The CDR3 runs 14 residues. With 4 bases clipped from V and 4 bases from J, the junction kept 5 bases outside the gene matches. CDR1 and CDR2 from the germline V gene are SGHTA and FQGNSA. Here the CDR3 DNA reads TGTGCCAGCAGCTCCGGCGGGGGGTCAGAGACCCAGTACTTC. It encodes CASSSGGGSETQYF.

The chain links TRBV7-8 to TRBJ2-4; the D gene is possibly TRBD1 (5 bases). Germline CDR1 and CDR2: SGHVS and FQNEAQ. V lost 2 bases and J 1 base, leaving 9 bases between the germline ends. The CDR3 runs 15 residues. DNA for the CDR3: TGTGCCAGCAGCTTACCAGGGCTGGCCAAAAACATTCAGTACTTC. Amino acid sequence: CASSLPGLAKNIQYF.

The chain links TRBV27 to TRBJ1-2, with D unresolved. The CDR3 sequence is 10 residues long. Trimming took 8 bases from V and 7 from J, leaving 8 bases between them. Per germline, CDR1 MNHEY and CDR2 SMNVEV (reference sequence). In DNA form, the CDR3 reads TGTGCCAGCGGGAGGGTTGGCTACACCTTC. It translates to CASGRVGYTF.

This clonotype was seen repeatedly, ten times or more. The chain uses TRBV29-1 and TRBJ2-6; D remains unclear. CDR3 size: 15 residues. With 2 bases removed from V and 0 bases from J, the gap between germline ends came to 8 bases. The germline gives CDR1 SQVTM, CDR2 ANQGSEA. The chain's CDR3 is CSVESTDSGANVLTF. The DNA of the CDR3 is TGCAGCGTTGAATCTACCGACTCTGGGGCCAACGTCCTGACTTTC.

The chain joins TRBV12-3 or TRBV12-4 to TRBJ2-7; D may be TRBD1 (6 bases). V was cut by 2 bases and J by 6 bases, with 17 bases left in between. CDR3 length: 15 amino acids. This CDR3 is CASSLIKQGPCEQYF. CDR3 bases: TGTGCCAGCAGTTTAATCAAACAGGGACCCTGCGAGCAGTACTTC.

At least ten counts were recorded for this clonotype. The rearrangement uses TRBV5-1 and TRBJ1-3; 8 bases map to TRBD1. The trim removed 4 bases at V and 2 bases at J, leaving 2 bases unmatched. The CDR3 is 14 residues long. The V gene's germline CDR1 is SGHRS and CDR2 YFSETQ. The CDR3: CASSTGGAGNTIYF. CDR3 in DNA: TGCGCCAGCAGCACAGGGGGAGCTGGAAACACCATATATTTT.

This sequence joins TRBV11-3 and TRBJ2-1; the D gene is possibly TRBD1 (6 bases). Trimming stripped 1 base from V and 0 bases from J, with 16 bases between. The CDR3 runs to 18 residues. Germline V gene data show CDR1 as SGHNT and CDR2 as YENEEA. The CDR3 sequence is CASSLGATGPSSYNEQFF. DNA of the CDR3: TGTGCCAGCAGCTTAGGGGCGACAGGACCTAGCTCCTACAATGAGCAGTTCTTC.

In its sample, this clonotype was seen a few times. V is TRBV5-1 and J is TRBJ1-4, with a possible D match to TRBD1 (6 bases). V lost 2 bases, J lost 4 bases, and 15 bases lay in between. CDR1 SGHRS and CDR2 YFSETQ come from the germline V gene. The CDR3 has 16 residues. CDR3 in DNA: TGCGCCAGCAGCTTTGAAACAGGGTTCGGTAATGAAAAACTGTTTTTT. Amino acid sequence: CASSFETGFGNEKLFF.

The rearrangement links TRBV14 to TRBJ2-7; 7 nucleotides match TRBD1. There are 14 residues in the CDR3. The germline V gene encodes CDR1 SGHDN and CDR2 FVKESK. V lost 6 bases, J lost 3 bases, and 8 bases stayed unmatched. Written as DNA, the CDR3 is TGTGCCAGCAGTAAACTGGGACAGATCTACGAGCAGTACTTC. Translating it yields CASSKLGQIYEQYF.

This clonotype was counted between two and nine times. The chain joins TRBV4-1 to TRBJ1-1; D is possibly TRBD1 (5 bases). The CDR3 is made up of 15 amino acids. V lost 3 bases and J 3 bases, leaving 14 bases between the germline ends. Germline V gene data show CDR1 as MGHRA and CDR2 as YSYEKL. In DNA, the CDR3 is TGCGCCAGCAGCCACCGACAGTCGGGGTACACTGAAGCTTTCTTT. It specifies CASSHRQSGYTEAFF.

This clonotype appeared a few times. The chain has TRBV4-2 and TRBJ1-2; D might be TRBD1 (5 bases). Germline V gene sequence: CDR1 LGHNA, CDR2 YNFKEQ. This CDR3 is built from 13 residues. V was shortened by 3 bases and J by 5 bases, with 10 bases between the two germline ends. CDR3 sequence reads: CASSQGDGYGYTF. CDR3 in DNA: TGTGCCAGCAGCCAGGGGGACGGATATGGCTACACCTTC.

The CDR3 DNA reads TGCGCCAGCAGCCAAGATGGGCGGGGCAGGAGCACAGATACGCAGTATTTT. It yields the protein CASSQDGRGRSTDTQYF. The chain couples TRBV4-3 to TRBJ2-3, with TRBD2 as a possible D gene (6 bases). The CDR3 is made up of 17 amino acids. Between the trimmed V and J ends, which lost 0 bases and 0 bases, there was a span of 13 bases. Germline assignment: CDR1 LGHNA and CDR2 YSLEER.

This clonotype was found a few times. This rearrangement joins TRBV4-2 to TRBJ2-5; D unresolved. Germline assignment: CDR1 LGHNA and CDR2 YNFKEQ. The V end lost 0 bases, the J end lost 2 bases, and 10 bases lay between the germline ends. The CDR3 covers 15 residues. CDR3 sequence: CASSQDRKGQETQYF. As DNA, the CDR3 is TGTGCCAGCAGCCAAGATAGAAAAGGGCAAGAGACCCAGTACTTC.

V usage is TRBV6-1 and J usage is TRBJ2-5; D uncertain. Germline values: CDR1 MNHNS, CDR2 SASEGT. This CDR3 is built from 14 residues. V was trimmed by 2 bases and J by 5 bases, leaving 12 bases between them. For the CDR3, the DNA is TGTGCCAGCAGTGAAAGCGACCCCCGGGAGACCCAGTACTTC. This sequence encodes CASSESDPRETQYF.

This clonotype has only a few counts. The V and J genes are TRBV6-1 and TRBJ2-6, with 10 nucleotides matching TRBD1. The length of the CDR3 is 18 residues. Germline trimming cut 5 bases from V and 3 bases from J; bases unmatched to any gene: 10. CDR1 is MNHNS and CDR2 is SASEGT in the germline V gene. CDR3 region: CASSTYRDRGGGANVLTF. CDR3 DNA sequence: TGTGCCAGCAGTACCTATCGGGACAGGGGAGGTGGGGCCAACGTCCTGACTTTC.

There are a few counts of this clonotype. CDR3 amino acids: CASSLVSGPGLAYNEQFF. CDR3 sequence (DNA): TGTGCCAGCAGCTTAGTGTCTGGGCCGGGACTAGCGTACAATGAGCAGTTCTTC. This chain uses TRBV7-2 with TRBJ2-1, with 10 bases lining up with TRBD2. The CDR3 is 18 residues long. Germline CDR1 is SGHTA and CDR2 is FQGNSA. The V segment lost 1 base and the J segment 4 bases; nucleotides outside the gene matches: 10.

The chain employs TRBV28 and TRBJ2-1; 7 positions match TRBD2. Germline CDR1 is MDHEN and CDR2 is SYDVKM. After removal of 8 bases from V and 6 bases from J, the junction contained 13 bases not matched to a gene. This CDR3 has 15 amino acids. This CDR3 is CASEFWGRVGNEQFF. The CDR3 DNA follows: TGTGCCAGCGAGTTTTGGGGGAGGGTGGGCAATGAGCAGTTCTTC.

The chain has TRBV5-1 and TRBJ2-5; 9 bases align to TRBD2. V lost 3 bases to trimming and J lost 5 bases; unmatched junction nucleotides: 8. Germline CDR1 is SGHRS and CDR2 is YFSETQ. The CDR3 has 15 amino acids. CDR3 sequence reads: CASSSSAGGAETQYF. Here the CDR3 DNA reads TGCGCCAGCAGCTCCTCAGCGGGGGGCGCGGAGACCCAGTACTTC.

The count of this clonotype is one. The chain has TRBV6-1 and TRBJ2-5, with D possibly matching TRBD1 (6 bases). The germline V gene encodes CDR1 MNHNS and CDR2 SASEGT. This CDR3 comprises 16 residues. V was pared by 1 base and J by 4 bases, with 16 bases between. The CDR3 here is CASSEGRDTRGETQYF. For the CDR3, the DNA is TGTGCCAGCAGTGAAGGAAGGGACACAAGGGGAGAGACCCAGTACTTC.

The chain links TRBV27 to TRBJ2-7; unclear D gene. Germline V gene data show CDR1 as MNHEY and CDR2 as SMNVEV (reference sequence). V was pared by 3 bases and J by 5 bases, with 5 bases between. The CDR3 extends over 11 amino acids. The CDR3, as DNA: TGTGCCAGCAGTTTTGGAAACGAGCAGTACTTC. This encodes CASSFGNEQYF.

This clonotype was seen at least ten times. The V call is TRBV7-9, the J call TRBJ1-2; perhaps TRBD1 as D (5 bases). Germline loops: CDR1 SEHNR, CDR2 FQNEAQ (reference sequence). V was clipped by 5 bases and J by 5 bases, with 18 bases between them. This CDR3 region has 15 residues. CDR3 sequence (DNA): TGTGCCAGCAGCCGAGGGGTGGATTGGGGATATGGCTACACCTTC. It yields the protein CASSRGVDWGYGYTF. Full variable domain (outside the CDR3, taken from reference TRBV7-9 and TRBJ1-2): DTGVSQNPRHKITKRGQNVTFRCDPISEHNRLYWYRQTLGQGPEFLTYFQNEAQLEKSRLLSDRFSAERPKGSFSTLEIQRTEQGDSAMYLCASSRGVDWGYGYTFGSGTRLTVV.

The chain couples TRBV7-2 to TRBJ1-5, with D maybe TRBD1 (6 bases). This CDR3 has 16 residues. The V end was cut by 0 bases, the J end by 5 bases, with 14 bases between. Germline V gene sequence: CDR1 SGHTA, CDR2 FQGNSA. CDR3 protein: CASSLASTGRHQPQHF. The CDR3 nucleotides read TGTGCCAGCAGCTTAGCGTCAACAGGGAGGCATCAGCCCCAGCATTTT.

V is TRBV5-6 and J is TRBJ2-7; 9 bases line up with TRBD1. J gave up 2 bases and V 2 bases, and 5 bases lay outside the gene matches. Germline CDR1 reads SGHDT; CDR2 reads YYEEEE. The CDR3 is 15 amino acids. CDR3 loop: CASSFWGQGAYEQYF. CDR3 coding DNA: TGTGCCAGCAGCTTTTGGGGACAGGGCGCCTACGAGCAGTACTTC.

Written as DNA, the CDR3 is TGTGCCAGCGGGGGCCCTGCCGGGGAGCTGTTTTTT. Its protein product is CASGGPAGELFF. The chain uses TRBV9 and TRBJ2-2; perhaps TRBD1 as D (6 bases). Per germline, CDR1 SGDLS and CDR2 YYNGEE. This CDR3 is 12 amino acids long. The ends were cut back, 7 bases at V and 6 bases at J, with 10 bases in the middle.

This clonotype was observed many times. V usage is TRBV3-1 and J usage is TRBJ2-3; a weak D match, TRBD2 (5 bases). V gave up 3 bases and J gave up 3 bases, with 10 bases separating them. This CDR3 is built from 14 residues. Per the germline V gene, CDR1 is LGHDT and CDR2 is YNNKEL (reference sequence). The CDR3, as DNA: TGTGCCAGCAGCCAGGGGAGTACAACAGATACGCAGTATTTT. This codes for CASSQGSTTDTQYF.